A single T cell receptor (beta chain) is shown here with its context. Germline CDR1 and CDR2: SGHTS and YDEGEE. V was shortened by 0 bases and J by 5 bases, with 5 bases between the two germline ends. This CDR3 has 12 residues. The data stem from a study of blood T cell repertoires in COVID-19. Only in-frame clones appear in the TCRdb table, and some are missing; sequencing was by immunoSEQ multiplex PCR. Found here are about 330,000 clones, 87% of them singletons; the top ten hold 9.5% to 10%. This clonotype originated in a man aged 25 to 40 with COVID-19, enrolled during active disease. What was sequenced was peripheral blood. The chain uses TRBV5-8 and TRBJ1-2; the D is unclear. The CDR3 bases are TGTGCCAGCAGCTTGGACGAGTATGGCTACACCTTC. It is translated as CASSLDEYGYTF.